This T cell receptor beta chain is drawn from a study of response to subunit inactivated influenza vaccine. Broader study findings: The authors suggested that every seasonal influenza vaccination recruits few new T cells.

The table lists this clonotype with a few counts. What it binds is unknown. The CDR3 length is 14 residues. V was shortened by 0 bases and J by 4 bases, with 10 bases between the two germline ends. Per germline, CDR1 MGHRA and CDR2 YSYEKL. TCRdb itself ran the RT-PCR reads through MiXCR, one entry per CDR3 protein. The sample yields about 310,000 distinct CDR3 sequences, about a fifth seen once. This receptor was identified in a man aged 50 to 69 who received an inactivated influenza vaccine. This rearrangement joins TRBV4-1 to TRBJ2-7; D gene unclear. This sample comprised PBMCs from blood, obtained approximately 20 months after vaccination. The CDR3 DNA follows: TGCGCCAGCAGCCAAGATTTCCGATCGTACGAGCAGTACTTC. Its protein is CASSQDFRSYEQYF.